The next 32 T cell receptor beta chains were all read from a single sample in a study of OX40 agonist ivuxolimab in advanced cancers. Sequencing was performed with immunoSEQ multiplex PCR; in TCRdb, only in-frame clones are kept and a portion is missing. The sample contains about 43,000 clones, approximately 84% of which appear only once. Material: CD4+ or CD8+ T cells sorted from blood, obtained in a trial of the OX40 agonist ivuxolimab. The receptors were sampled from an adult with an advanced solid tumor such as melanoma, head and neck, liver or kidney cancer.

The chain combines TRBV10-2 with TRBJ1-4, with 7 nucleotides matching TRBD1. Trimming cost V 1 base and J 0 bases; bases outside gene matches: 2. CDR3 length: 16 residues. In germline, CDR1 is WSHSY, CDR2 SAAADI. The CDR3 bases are TGCGCCAGCAGTGAGTTCAGGGGGGCAACTAATGAAAAACTGTTTTTT. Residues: CASSEFRGATNEKLFF.

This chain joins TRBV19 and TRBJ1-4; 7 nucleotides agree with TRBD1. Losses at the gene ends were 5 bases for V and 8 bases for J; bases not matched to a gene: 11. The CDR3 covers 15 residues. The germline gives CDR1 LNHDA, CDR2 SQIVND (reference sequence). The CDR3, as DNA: TGTGCCAGTAGTCTATACAGGGGCGGTTACGAAAAACTGTTTTTT. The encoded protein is CASSLYRGGYEKLFF.

This CDR3 reads CASRKSDTDTQYF. In nucleotides, the CDR3 is TGCGCCAGCAGGAAATCGGACACAGATACGCAGTATTTT. V is TRBV5-1 and J is TRBJ2-3; no reliable D call. The length of the CDR3 is 13 residues. The germline CDR1 and CDR2 sequences are SGHRS and YFSETQ. V dropped 5 bases and J dropped 2 bases, with 9 bases sitting between them. Full variable domain (outside the CDR3, taken from reference TRBV5-1 and TRBJ2-3): KAGVTQTPRYLIKTRGQQVTLSCSPISGHRSVSWYQQTPGQGLQFLFEYFSETQRNKGNFPGRFSGRQFSNSRSEMNVSTLELGDSALYLCASRKSDTDTQYFGPGTRLTVL.

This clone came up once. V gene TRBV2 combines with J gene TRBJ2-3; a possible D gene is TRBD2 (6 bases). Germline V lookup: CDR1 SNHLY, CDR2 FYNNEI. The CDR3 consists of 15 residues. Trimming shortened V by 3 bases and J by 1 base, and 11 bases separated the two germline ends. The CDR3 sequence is CASSDSSGGTDTQYF. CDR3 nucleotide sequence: TGTGCCAGCAGTGACAGTAGCGGAGGCACAGATACGCAGTATTTT.

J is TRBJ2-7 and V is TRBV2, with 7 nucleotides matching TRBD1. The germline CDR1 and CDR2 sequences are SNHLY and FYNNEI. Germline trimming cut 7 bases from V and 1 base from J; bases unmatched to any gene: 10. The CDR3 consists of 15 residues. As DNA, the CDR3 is TGTGCCAGCACCCCAAGGGGGCAAGCTTCCTACGAGCAGTACTTC. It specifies CASTPRGQASYEQYF. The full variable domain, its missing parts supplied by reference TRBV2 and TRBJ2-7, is EPEVTQTPSHQVTQMGQEVILRCVPISNHLYFYWYRQILGQKVEFLVSFYNNEISEKSEIFDDQFSVERPDGSNFTLKIRSTKLEDSAMYFCASTPRGQASYEQYFGPGTRLTVT.

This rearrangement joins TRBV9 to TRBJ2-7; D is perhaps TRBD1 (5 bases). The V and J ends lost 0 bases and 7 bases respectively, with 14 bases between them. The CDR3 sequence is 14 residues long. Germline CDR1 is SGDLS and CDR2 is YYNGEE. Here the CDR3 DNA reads TGTGCCAGCAGCGTAGAGGGGTCCAGTATGGAGCAGTACTTC. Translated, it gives CASSVEGSSMEQYF.

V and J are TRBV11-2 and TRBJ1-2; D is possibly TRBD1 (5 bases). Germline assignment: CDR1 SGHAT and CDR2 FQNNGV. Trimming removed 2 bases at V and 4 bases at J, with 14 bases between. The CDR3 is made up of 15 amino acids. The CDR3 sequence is CASSLSGERGYGYTF. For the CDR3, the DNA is TGTGCCAGCAGCTTAAGCGGGGAAAGGGGCTATGGCTACACCTTC.

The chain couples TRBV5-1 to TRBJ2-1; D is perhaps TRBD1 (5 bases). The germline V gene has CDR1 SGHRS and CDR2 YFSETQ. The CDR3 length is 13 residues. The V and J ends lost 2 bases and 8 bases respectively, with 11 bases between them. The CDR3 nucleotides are TGCGCCAGCAGCTTAAGCAGGGTTGATGAGCAGTTCTTC. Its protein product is CASSLSRVDEQFF.

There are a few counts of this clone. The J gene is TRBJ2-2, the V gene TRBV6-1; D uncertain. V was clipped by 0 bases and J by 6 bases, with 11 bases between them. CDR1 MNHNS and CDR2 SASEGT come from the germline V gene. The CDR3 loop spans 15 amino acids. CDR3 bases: TGTGCCAGCAGTGAAGCGTATCCGGAGTCCGGGGAGCTGTTTTTT. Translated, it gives CASSEAYPESGELFF.

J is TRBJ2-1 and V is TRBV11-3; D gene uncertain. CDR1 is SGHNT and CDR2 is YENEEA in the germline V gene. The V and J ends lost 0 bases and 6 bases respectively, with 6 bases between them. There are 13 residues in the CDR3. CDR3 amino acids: CASSLEYGNEQFF. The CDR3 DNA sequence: TGTGCCAGCAGCTTAGAATACGGCAATGAGCAGTTCTTC.

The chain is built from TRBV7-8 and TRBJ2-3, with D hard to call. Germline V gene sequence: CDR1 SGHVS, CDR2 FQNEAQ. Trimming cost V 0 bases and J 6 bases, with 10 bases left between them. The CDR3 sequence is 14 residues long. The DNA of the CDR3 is TGTGCCAGCAGCTTAGCCCCCCGGCGGGATACGCAGTATTTT. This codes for CASSLAPRRDTQYF.

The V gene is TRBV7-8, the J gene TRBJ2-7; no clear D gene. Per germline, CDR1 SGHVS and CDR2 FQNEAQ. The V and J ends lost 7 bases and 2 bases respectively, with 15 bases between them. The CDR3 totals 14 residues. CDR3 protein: CASTRDPLPYEQYF. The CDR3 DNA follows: TGTGCCAGCACCCGAGATCCGCTTCCCTACGAGCAGTACTTC.

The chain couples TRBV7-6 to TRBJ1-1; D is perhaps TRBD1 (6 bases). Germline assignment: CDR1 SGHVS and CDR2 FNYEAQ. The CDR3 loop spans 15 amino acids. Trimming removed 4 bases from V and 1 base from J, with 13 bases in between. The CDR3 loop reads CASSSEGGANTEAFF. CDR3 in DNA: TGTGCCAGCAGCTCCGAGGGGGGGGCGAACACTGAAGCTTTCTTT.

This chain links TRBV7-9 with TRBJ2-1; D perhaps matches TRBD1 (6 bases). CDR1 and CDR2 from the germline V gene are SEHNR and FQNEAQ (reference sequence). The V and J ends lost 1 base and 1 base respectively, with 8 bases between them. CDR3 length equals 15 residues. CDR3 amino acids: CASSLGQASYNEQFF. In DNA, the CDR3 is TGTGCCAGCAGCTTAGGACAGGCTTCCTACAATGAGCAGTTCTTC. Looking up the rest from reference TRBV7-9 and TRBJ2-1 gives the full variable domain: DTGVSQNPRHKITKRGQNVTFRCDPISEHNRLYWYRQTLGQGPEFLTYFQNEAQLEKSRLLSDRFSAERPKGSFSTLEIQRTEQGDSAMYLCASSLGQASYNEQFFGPGTRLTVL.

The CDR3 DNA reads as TGTGCCACCGAGAACCTAACCGGGGAGCTGTTTTTT. This sequence encodes CATENLTGELFF. The chain joins TRBV6-1 to TRBJ2-2, with D uncertain. The germline V gene encodes CDR1 MNHNS and CDR2 SASEGT. The length of the CDR3 is 12 residues. The V gene lost 10 bases and the J gene lost 5 bases, with 11 bases spanning the gap.

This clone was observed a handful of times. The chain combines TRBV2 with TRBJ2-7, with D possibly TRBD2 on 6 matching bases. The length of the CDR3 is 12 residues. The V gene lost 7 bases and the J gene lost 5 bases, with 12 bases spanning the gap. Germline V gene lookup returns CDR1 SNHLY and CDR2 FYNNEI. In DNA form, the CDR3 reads TGTGCCAGCAACCGGGAGCGGGACGAGCAGTACTTC. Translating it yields CASNRERDEQYF.

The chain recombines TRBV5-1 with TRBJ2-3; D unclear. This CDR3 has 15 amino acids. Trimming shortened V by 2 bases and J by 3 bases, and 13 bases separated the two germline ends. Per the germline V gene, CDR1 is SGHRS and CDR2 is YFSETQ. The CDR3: CASSFQSESTDTQYF. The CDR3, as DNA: TGCGCCAGCAGCTTCCAGAGCGAATCTACAGATACGCAGTATTTT. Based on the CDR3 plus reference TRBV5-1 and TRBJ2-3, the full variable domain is KAGVTQTPRYLIKTRGQQVTLSCSPISGHRSVSWYQQTPGQGLQFLFEYFSETQRNKGNFPGRFSGRQFSNSRSEMNVSTLELGDSALYLCASSFQSESTDTQYFGPGTRLTVL.

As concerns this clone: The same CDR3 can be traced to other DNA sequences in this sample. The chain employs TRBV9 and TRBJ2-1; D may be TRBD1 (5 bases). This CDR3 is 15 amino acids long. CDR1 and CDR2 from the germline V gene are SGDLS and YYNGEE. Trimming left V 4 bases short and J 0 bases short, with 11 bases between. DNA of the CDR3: TGTGCCAGCAGCTTCCAGGGAAACTCCTACAATGAGCAGTTCTTC. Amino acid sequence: CASSFQGNSYNEQFF.

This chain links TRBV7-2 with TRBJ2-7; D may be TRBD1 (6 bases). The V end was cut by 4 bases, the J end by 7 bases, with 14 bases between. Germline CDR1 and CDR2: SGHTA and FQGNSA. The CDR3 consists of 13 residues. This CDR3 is CASSYRVTGEQYF. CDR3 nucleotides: TGTGCCAGCAGCTACAGGGTTACGGGGGAGCAGTACTTC. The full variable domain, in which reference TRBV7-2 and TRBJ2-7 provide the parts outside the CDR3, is GAGVSQSPSNKVTEKGKDVELRCDPISGHTALYWYRQSLGQGLEFLIYFQGNSAPDKSGLPSDRFSAERTGGSVSTLTIQRTQQEDSAVYLCASSYRVTGEQYFGPGTRLTVT.

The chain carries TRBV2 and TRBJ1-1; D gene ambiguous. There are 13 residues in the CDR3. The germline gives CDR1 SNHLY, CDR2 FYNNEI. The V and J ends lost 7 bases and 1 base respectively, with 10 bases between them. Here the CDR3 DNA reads TGTGCCAGCAAACTTCGCCAGAACACTGAAGCTTTCTTT. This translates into CASKLRQNTEAFF.

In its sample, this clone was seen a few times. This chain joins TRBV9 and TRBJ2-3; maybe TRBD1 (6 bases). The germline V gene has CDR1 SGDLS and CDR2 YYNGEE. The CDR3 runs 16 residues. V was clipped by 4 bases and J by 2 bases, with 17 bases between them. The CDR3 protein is CASSYRGNPDTDTQYF. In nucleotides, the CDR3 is TGTGCCAGCAGCTATAGGGGGAACCCCGACACAGATACGCAGTATTTT.

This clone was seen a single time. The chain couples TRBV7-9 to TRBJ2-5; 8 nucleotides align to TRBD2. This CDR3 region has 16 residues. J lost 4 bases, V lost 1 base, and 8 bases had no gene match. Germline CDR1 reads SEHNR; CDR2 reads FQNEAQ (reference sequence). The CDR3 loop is CASSLVPGGARETQYF. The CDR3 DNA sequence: TGTGCCAGCAGCTTAGTTCCCGGGGGGGCCCGAGAGACCCAGTACTTC.

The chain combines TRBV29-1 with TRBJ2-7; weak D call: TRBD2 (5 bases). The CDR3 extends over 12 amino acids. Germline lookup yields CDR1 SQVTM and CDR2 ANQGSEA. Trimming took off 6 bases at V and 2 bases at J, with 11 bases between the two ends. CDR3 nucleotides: TGCAGCGTGGAGGACGACGCCTACGAGCAGTACTTC. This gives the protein CSVEDDAYEQYF.

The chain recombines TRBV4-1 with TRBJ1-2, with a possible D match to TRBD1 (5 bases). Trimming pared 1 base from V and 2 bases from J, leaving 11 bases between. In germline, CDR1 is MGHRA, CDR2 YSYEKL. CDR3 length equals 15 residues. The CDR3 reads CASSQVAEGNYGYTF. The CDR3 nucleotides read TGCGCCAGCAGCCAAGTGGCAGAGGGGAACTATGGCTACACCTTC.

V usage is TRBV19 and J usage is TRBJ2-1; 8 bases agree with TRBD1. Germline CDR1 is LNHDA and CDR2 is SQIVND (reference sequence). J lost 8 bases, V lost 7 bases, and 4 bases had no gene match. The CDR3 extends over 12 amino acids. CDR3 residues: CASTQDRDEQFF. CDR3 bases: TGTGCCAGTACCCAGGACAGGGATGAGCAGTTCTTC.

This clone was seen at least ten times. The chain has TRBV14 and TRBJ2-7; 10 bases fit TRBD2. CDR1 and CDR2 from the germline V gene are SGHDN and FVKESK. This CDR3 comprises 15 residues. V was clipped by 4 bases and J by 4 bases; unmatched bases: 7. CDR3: CASSPPGLARYEQYF. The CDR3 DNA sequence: TGTGCCAGCAGCCCGCCGGGACTAGCGAGGTACGAGCAGTACTTC.

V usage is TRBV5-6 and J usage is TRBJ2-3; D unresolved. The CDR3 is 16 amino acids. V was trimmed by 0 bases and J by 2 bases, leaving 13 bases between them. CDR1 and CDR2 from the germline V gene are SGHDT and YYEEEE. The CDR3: CASSLGALLTTDTQYF. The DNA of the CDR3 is TGTGCCAGCAGCTTGGGAGCGCTACTTACCACAGATACGCAGTATTTT.

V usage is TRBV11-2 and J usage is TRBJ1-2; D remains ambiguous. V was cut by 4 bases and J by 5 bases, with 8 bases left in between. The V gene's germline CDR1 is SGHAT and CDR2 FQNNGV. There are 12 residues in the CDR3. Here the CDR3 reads CASSSGEYGYTF. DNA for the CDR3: TGTGCCAGCAGCTCCGGAGAGTATGGCTACACCTTC. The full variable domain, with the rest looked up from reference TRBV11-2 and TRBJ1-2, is EAGVAQSPRYKIIEKRQSVAFWCNPISGHATLYWYQQILGQGPKLLIQFQNNGVVDDSQLPKDRFSAERLKGVDSTLKIQPAKLEDSAVYLCASSSGEYGYTFGSGTRLTVV.

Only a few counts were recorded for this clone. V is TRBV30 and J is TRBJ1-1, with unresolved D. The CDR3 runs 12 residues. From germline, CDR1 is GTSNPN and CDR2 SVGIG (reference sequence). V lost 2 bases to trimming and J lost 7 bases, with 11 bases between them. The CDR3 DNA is TGTGCCTGGAGTAGGTTAGTCGATGAAGCTTTCTTT. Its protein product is CAWSRLVDEAFF.

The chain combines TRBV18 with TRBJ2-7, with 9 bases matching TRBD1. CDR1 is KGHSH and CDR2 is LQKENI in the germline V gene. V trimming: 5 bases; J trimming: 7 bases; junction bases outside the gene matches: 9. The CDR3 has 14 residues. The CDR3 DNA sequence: TGTGCCAGCTCATTCCGGGACAGGGAGGGGGAGCAGTACTTC. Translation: CASSFRDREGEQYF.

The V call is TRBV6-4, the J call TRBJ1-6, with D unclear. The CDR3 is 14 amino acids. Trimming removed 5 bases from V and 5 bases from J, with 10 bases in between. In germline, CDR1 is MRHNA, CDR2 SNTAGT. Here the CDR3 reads CASSPGPDNSPLHF. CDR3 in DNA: TGTGCCAGCAGTCCGGGCCCCGATAATTCACCCCTCCACTTT.

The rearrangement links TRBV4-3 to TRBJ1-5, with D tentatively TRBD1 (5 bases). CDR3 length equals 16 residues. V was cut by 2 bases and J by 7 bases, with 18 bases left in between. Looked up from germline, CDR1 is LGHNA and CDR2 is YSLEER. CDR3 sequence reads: CASSQQIAGLRQPQHF. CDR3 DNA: TGCGCCAGCAGCCAACAAATTGCAGGGCTAAGACAGCCCCAGCATTTT.